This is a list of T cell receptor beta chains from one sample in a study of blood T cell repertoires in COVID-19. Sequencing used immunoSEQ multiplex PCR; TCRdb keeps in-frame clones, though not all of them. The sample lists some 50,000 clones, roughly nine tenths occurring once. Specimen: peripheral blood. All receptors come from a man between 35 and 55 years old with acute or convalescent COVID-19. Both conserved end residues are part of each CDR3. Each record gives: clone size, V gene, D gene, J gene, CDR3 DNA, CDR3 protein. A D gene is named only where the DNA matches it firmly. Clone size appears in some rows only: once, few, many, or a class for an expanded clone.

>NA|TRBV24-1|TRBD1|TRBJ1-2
TGTGCCACCAGTGACCCGCCCTACCGGACAGGGGCTGGTGGCTACACCTTC
CATSDPPYRTGAGGYTF
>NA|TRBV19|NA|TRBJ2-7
TGTGCCAGTAGTATCAGGTACTTC
CASSIRYF
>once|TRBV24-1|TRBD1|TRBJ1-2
TGTGCCACCAGTGAACGGACAGGGGACGGCTACACCTTC
CATSERTGDGYTF
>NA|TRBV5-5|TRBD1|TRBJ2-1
TGTGCCAGCAGCTTGGTTCCCAGGGGGAGCTACAATGAGCAGTTCTTC
CASSLVPRGSYNEQFF
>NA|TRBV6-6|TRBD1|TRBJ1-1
TGTGCCAGCAGTTACGGGACAGGGAGGACTGAAGCTTTCTTT
CASSYGTGRTEAFF
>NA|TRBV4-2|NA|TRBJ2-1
TGTGCCAGCAGCCAAGATCATGGTAGTAGTGAGCAGTTCTTC
CASSQDHGSSEQFF
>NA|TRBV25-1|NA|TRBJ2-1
TGTGCCAGCAGTGAATGGCCGGGGTCCCACAATGAGCAGTTCTTC
CASSEWPGSHNEQFF
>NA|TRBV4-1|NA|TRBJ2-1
TGCGCCAGCAGCCAAGTTCGGCTATCGGAGGGATACAATGAGCAGTTCTTC
CASSQVRLSEGYNEQFF
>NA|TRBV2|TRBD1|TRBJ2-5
TGTGCCAGCAGGCCCGACCGGACAGGGCAAGAGACCCAGTACTTC
CASRPDRTGQETQYF
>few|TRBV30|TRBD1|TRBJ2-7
TGTGCCTGTCGACAGGGGCCGTCGGGGGAGCAGTACTTC
CACRQGPSGEQYF
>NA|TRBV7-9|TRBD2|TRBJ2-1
TGTGCCAGCAGCGGAAGTGGACTAGTGGGAATCTCCTACAATGAGCAGTTCTTC
CASSGSGLVGISYNEQFF
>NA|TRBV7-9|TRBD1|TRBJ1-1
TGTGCCAGCAGGAAACCGGGACAGGTCACTGAAGCTTTCTTT
CASRKPGQVTEAFF
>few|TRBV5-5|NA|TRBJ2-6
TGTGCCAGCAGCTTGGGGATGGGGAGACCCGCTGGGGCCAACGTCCTGACTTTC
CASSLGMGRPAGANVLTF
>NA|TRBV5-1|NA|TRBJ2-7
TGCGCCAGCAGCTTGGAGTTAAGGGGTTCATCCGAGCAGTACTTC
CASSLELRGSSEQYF